This T cell receptor (beta chain) was identified in a study of PD-1 blockade in classical Hodgkin lymphoma. V was pared by 4 bases and J by 0 bases, with 5 bases between. Germline V CDR1 and CDR2: SGHRS, YFSETQ. The CDR3 is 13 residues long. Concerning this clone itself: The antigen remains unidentified.

The repertoire was sequenced with immunoSEQ multiplex PCR; TCRdb's copy has only in-frame clones and lacks some. The sample comprises some 95,000 clones, 89% of which are singletons, and around 10% rests with the top ten. Findings and limits, study-wide: By C4D1, diversity of CD4+ TCRs had risen significantly, whereas that of CD8+ TCRs had not.

Each patient's relapse followed autologous stem cell transplantation, and brentuximab vedotin exposure varied. This sequence was found in a human donor with classical Hodgkin lymphoma. Here the sequenced sample was peripheral blood mononuclear cells (PBMCs), taken before the second cycle of nivolumab. The chain joins TRBV5-1 to TRBJ1-3; no clear D. The CDR3 nucleotides are TGCGCCAGCAGCGTATTCTCTGGAAACACCATATATTTT. Translated, it gives CASSVFSGNTIYF.